This T cell receptor beta chain was captured by sequencing in a study of T-cell memory formation after mild COVID-19 (dated by TCRdb to the early 2020s). For context, the study as a whole: TCR sequence clusters from the two donors were found to be largely donor specific. Two young, previously healthy adult volunteers made up the cohort, one male and one female. In a couple of donors, T-cell clones that expanded and contracted after mild COVID-19 were tracked by sequencing TCRalpha and TCRbeta repertoires over time. On the study overall, not on this receptor specifically: Only a couple of mild cases were covered in the study, and larger cohorts including severe cases with pre-infection samples were considered necessary. Some responding clones were detected in pre-infection memory, which suggested that pre-existing cross-reactive memory T cells had joined the SARS-CoV-2 response. Clones contracting from day 15 to 85 had balanced CD4/CD8 phenotypes, while a second wave expanding from day 15 to 37 was biased towards CD4+. Contracting CD4+ clones turned up mainly in the CM and EM memory subsets, whereas EMRA was where CD8+ clones were enriched. Whether the second-wave clones peaking on day 37 were SARS-CoV-2 specific was not confirmed.

This clonotype has at least ten counts. Its antigen is not yet known. Base qualities are not at hand, and no much larger clone is one base apart. The run used an Illumina NovaSeq 6000. TCRalpha and TCRbeta cDNA libraries were built by 5'RACE with constant-segment primers, adding sample barcodes and unique molecular identifiers. Trizol reagent was used to extract RNA from every sample. Libraries were amplified in two PCR steps, with a second sample barcode and Illumina TruSeq adapters added in the second step. Sequencing of the libraries was done on an Illumina NovaSeq, producing 2 x 150 bp paired-end reads. The authors' pipeline ran thus. Reads were demultiplexed and collapsed into UMI-guided consensus sequences with migec v1.2.7. Using mixcr v2.1.11, the UMI consensuses were aligned to TRA and TRB V and J templates and assembled into clonotypes. Expanded or contracted clonotypes were those called significant by both edgeR and NoisET, with noise models trained on biological replicates. edgeR calls used a false discovery rate-adjusted p below 0.01 and a log2 fold-change threshold of 1. As an exploratory analysis of dynamics, PCA with hierarchical clustering was applied to max-normalized trajectories of the 1000 most abundant clonotypes. Separately sequenced CD4+ and CD8+ repertoires were used to assign the CD4 or CD8 phenotype of responding clones. TCRdb reprocessing: public reads trimmed at Q25 with fastp, clones called with MiXCR, in-frame beta chains kept. A single entry per CDR3 protein holds the most common genes and DNA from its merged rows. TCRdb's processing, not the authors', yielded these V and J calls. The sample table holds around 310,000 distinct CDR3 sequences, of which around a sixth were seen once. Of the sample, more than 20% falls within the top ten clones.

Ficoll-Paque density gradient centrifugation was used to isolate PBMCs. From the germline V gene, CDR1 is SGHVS and CDR2 is FQNEAQ. V sheds 5 bases and J sheds 0 bases, leaving 14 bases between their ends. The CDR3, cysteine through phenylalanine, is 15 amino acids long. Solely the CDR3 DNA is kept, with 45 bases framed from the first base. This TCR was sampled from a young man who had mild COVID-19 (a few samples of this study predate the infection). The sample titles of this study are shuffled in the database, so cell type and time point are left out; the donor was told from shared clones. This chain is built from TRBV7-8 and TRBJ2-7; the D segment might be TRBD1 or TRBD2, since each matches 5 bases. The sequenced material came from PBMCs or a T cell subset sorted from them (not recorded which). The CDR3 protein sequence reads: CASSRGTVLSYEQYF. The nucleotide sequence reads as follows: TGTGCCAGCAGCCGAGGGACGGTGCTCTCCTACGAGCAGTACTTC.